One and the same sample provided the 10 T cell receptor beta chains below, sequenced in a study of T-cell memory formation after mild COVID-19. TCRdb re-called the 5' RACE reads through MiXCR, storing one row per CDR3 protein. Of approximately 430,000 distinct CDR3 sequences in the sample, more than 20% were seen once. Sequencing was carried out using PBMCs or a T cell subset sorted from them (not recorded which). All receptors derive from an adult woman who had mild COVID-19 (a few samples of this study predate the infection). Cell type and time point are not known.

The chain is built from TRBV10-3 and TRBJ2-3; 13 bases align to TRBD2. V dropped 0 bases and J dropped 2; count of bases not matched to a gene: 11. The CDR3 covers 20 residues. From germline, CDR1 is ENHRY and CDR2 SYGVKD. The DNA of the CDR3 is TGTGCCATCAGTGAGTCGGGACTAGCGGGGCGGACCACCTACACAGATACGCAGTATTTT. It translates to CAISESGLAGRTTYTDTQYF.

In DNA form, the CDR3 reads TGCAGTGCCAGGGGACCCTTTGACAGGGGGAACACTGAAGCTTTCTTT. Translating gives CSARGPFDRGNTEAFF. J is TRBJ1-1 and V is TRBV20-1; 8 bases map to TRBD1. V was clipped by 6 bases and J by 1 base; unmatched bases: 13. Germline CDR1 is DFQATT and CDR2 is SNEGSKA (reference sequence). The CDR3 sequence is 16 residues long.

This clonotype was observed a handful of times. The chain carries TRBV11-2 and TRBJ2-7, with TRBD1 matching over 12 bases. This CDR3 is 18 amino acids long. With V trimmed by 1 base and J by 5 bases, 12 bases remained unmatched. Germline CDR1 reads SGHAT; CDR2 reads FQNNGV. This chain's CDR3 is CASSLAPGQGAALNEQYF. The CDR3 DNA reads TGTGCCAGCAGCTTAGCCCCGGGACAGGGGGCGGCTCTGAACGAGCAGTACTTC.

A few counts support this clonotype. The V and J genes are TRBV9 and TRBJ2-2; 7 bases fit TRBD1. Losses at the gene ends were 3 bases for V and 1 base for J; bases not matched to a gene: 9. The CDR3 is 17 amino acids. CDR1 is SGDLS and CDR2 is YYNGEE in the germline V gene. The CDR3 protein is CASSAGQVLWNTGELFF. The CDR3 region has the DNA TGTGCCAGCAGCGCCGGACAGGTCCTATGGAACACCGGGGAGCTGTTTTTT.

This chain uses TRBV24-1 with TRBJ1-1; the D is unclear. The V and J ends lost 3 bases and 2 bases respectively, with 9 bases between them. Germline-derived CDR1 and CDR2 are KGHDR and SFDVKD. This CDR3 spans 14 amino acids. CDR3 sequence reads: CATSDPGLNTEAFF. The CDR3 region has the DNA TGTGCCACCAGTGATCCTGGACTCAACACTGAAGCTTTCTTT.

This clonotype was observed a few times. V usage is TRBV5-1 and J usage is TRBJ2-3; 9 nucleotides match TRBD1. This CDR3 spans 18 amino acids. With 1 base clipped from V and 5 bases from J, the junction kept 14 bases outside the gene matches. Germline V gives CDR1 SGHRS, CDR2 YFSETQ. The CDR3 is CASSLPSLNRDREDTQYF. CDR3 nucleotide sequence: TGCGCCAGCAGCTTGCCGAGTCTTAACCGGGACAGGGAAGATACGCAGTATTTT.

This clonotype was counted once. The CDR3 DNA follows: TGTGCCAGCAGCCAAGGACAGGGGTTGTCTCTTGGCAATCAGCCCCAGCATTTT. It is translated as CASSQGQGLSLGNQPQHF. The gene calls are TRBV3-1 and TRBJ1-5, with TRBD1 matching 8 bases. The CDR3 loop spans 18 amino acids. From germline, CDR1 is LGHDT and CDR2 YNNKEL (reference sequence). V shed 1 base and J 2 bases; nucleotides not matched to a gene: 10.

This chain connects TRBV4-2 to TRBJ1-1; TRBD1 is a possible D gene (6 bases). CDR1 and CDR2 (germline): LGHNA, YNFKEQ. The CDR3 has 15 amino acids. Trimming cost V 1 base and J 3 bases, with 12 bases left between them. The CDR3 region has the DNA TGTGCCAGCAGCCAAGGAGGACAGAAGGACACTGAAGCTTTCTTT. Residues: CASSQGGQKDTEAFF.

The chain has TRBV30 and TRBJ2-1; 15 bases line up with TRBD2. The CDR3 spans 16 residues. The V gene's germline CDR1 is GTSNPN and CDR2 SVGIG (reference sequence). The junction had 8 bases not matched to a gene; V was cut back by 2 bases and J by 9 bases. The CDR3 loop is CAWSFGLAGGPGEQFF. CDR3 in DNA: TGTGCCTGGAGTTTCGGACTAGCGGGGGGGCCGGGTGAGCAGTTCTTC.

This chain's CDR3 is CASSVSNGGNTIYF. For the CDR3, the DNA is TGTGCCAGCAGCGTGTCCAATGGGGGCAACACCATATATTTT. The chain uses TRBV9 and TRBJ1-3; D might be TRBD1 (6 bases). The CDR3 is made up of 14 amino acids. Trimming shortened V by 2 bases and J by 7 bases, and 13 bases separated the two germline ends. Germline V gene sequence: CDR1 SGDLS, CDR2 YYNGEE.